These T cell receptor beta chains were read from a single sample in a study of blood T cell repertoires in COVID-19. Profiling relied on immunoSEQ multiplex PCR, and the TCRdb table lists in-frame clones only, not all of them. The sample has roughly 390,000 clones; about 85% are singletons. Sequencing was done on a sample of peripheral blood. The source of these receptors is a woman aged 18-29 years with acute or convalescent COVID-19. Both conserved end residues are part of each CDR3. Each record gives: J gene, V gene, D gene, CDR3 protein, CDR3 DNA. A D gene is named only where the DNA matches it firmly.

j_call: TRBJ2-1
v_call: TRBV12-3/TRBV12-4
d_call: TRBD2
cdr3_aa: CASRPRTSGEQFF
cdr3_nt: TGTGCCAGCAGGCCGAGGACTAGCGGGGAGCAGTTCTTC

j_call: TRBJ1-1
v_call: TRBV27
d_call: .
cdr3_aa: CASSLGAWGREAFF
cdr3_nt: TGTGCCAGCAGTTTAGGGGCGTGGGGGCGTGAAGCTTTCTTT

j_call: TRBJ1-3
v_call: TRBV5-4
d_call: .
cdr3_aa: CASSLEGGNTIYF
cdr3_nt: TGTGCCAGCAGCTTGGAGGGGGGAAACACCATATATTTT

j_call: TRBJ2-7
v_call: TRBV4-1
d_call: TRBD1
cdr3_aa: CASSQSRDRPHEQYF
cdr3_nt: TGCGCCAGCAGCCAGTCGAGGGACAGGCCCCACGAGCAGTACTTC

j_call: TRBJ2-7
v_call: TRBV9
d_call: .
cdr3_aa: CASSVGPAGESSYEQYF
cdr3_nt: TGTGCCAGCAGCGTAGGCCCTGCGGGCGAGAGCTCCTACGAGCAGTACTTC

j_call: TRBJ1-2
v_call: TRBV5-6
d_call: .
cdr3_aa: CASSLTGEGYTF
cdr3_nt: TGTGCCAGCAGCCTTACAGGAGAAGGCTACACCTTC

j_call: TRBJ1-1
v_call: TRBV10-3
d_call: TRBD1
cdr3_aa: CAISEPGQGNTEAFF
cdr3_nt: TGTGCCATCAGTGAACCGGGACAGGGGAACACTGAAGCTTTCTTT

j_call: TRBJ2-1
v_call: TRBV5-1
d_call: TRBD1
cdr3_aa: CASSLDGTGILGEQFF
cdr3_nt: TGCGCCAGCAGCTTGGATGGGACAGGGATTCTTGGGGAGCAGTTCTTC

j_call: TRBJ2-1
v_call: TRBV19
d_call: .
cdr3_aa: CASKMGGVRSYNEQFF
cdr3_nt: TGTGCCAGTAAAATGGGGGGAGTTAGGTCCTACAATGAGCAGTTCTTC

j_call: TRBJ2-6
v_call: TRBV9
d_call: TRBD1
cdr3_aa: CASSGTGPRANVLTF
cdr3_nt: TGTGCCAGCAGCGGGACAGGGCCCCGGGCCAACGTCCTGACTTTC

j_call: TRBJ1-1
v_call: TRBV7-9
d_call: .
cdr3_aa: CASSSNRLFMNTEAFF
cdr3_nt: TGTGCCAGCAGCTCGAATAGACTGTTCATGAACACTGAAGCTTTCTTT

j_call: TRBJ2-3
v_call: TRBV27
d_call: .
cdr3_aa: CASSSQFSRTDTQYF
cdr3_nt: TGTGCCAGCAGTTCCCAATTTTCGCGGACAGATACGCAGTATTTT

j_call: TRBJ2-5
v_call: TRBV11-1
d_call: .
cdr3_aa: CASSPRGGIRETQYF
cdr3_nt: TGTGCCAGCAGCCCTAGGGGGGGCATCCGAGAGACCCAGTACTTC